This T cell receptor (beta chain) originates from a study of blood T cells in healthy people across ages. General study findings and limits: Higher naive T cell percentage went strongly together with higher TCR beta diversity.

The CDR3 is made up of 13 amino acids. Germline CDR1 reads DFQATT; CDR2 reads SNEGSKA (reference sequence). V gave up 7 bases and J gave up 7 bases, with 19 bases separating them. Sample donors were healthy Caucasian individuals that came from Russia, aged roughly 6 to 90. A minimum of 6 micrograms of total RNA was extracted per sample. Then a second PCR, running about 6 to 12 cycles, was carried out with a sample-barcoded 5' primer and a J-beta primer mix. There were at least 2.5 million CDR3-containing paired-end reads obtained from each sample. In TCRdb, the 5' RACE reads were re-called with MiXCR into one record per CDR3 protein. The sample contains more than 1.4 million distinct CDR3 sequences, roughly 40% of which appear only once. About this clonotype: Its antigen is not identified.

The TCR sequence derives from a woman aged 18-29 years in good health. The V and J genes are TRBV20-1 and TRBJ1-2, with D unclear. The sample consisted of blood. CDR3 DNA: TGCAGTGTTAGCCCCAGCCGCTCGGGTGGCTACACCTTC. Its protein product is CSVSPSRSGGYTF.